Each of the 30 T cell receptor beta chains below was sequenced from the same sample in a study of response to subunit inactivated influenza vaccine. TCRdb fed the RT-PCR reads into MiXCR, producing one record per CDR3 protein. Of around 710,000 distinct CDR3 sequences in the sample, over 11% were seen once. The input for sequencing was PBMCs from blood, taken 14 to 15 days before vaccination. The receptors originated from a man over 45 who received an inactivated influenza vaccine.

The chain recombines TRBV10-3 with TRBJ2-5, with no clear D. Trimming took 3 bases from V and 4 from J, leaving 9 bases between them. Per germline, CDR1 ENHRY and CDR2 SYGVKD. The CDR3 consists of 13 residues. Here the CDR3 reads CAISDPWSETQYF. CDR3 nucleotides: TGTGCCATCAGTGACCCGTGGTCAGAGACCCAGTACTTC.

This clonotype occurred a few times. The V call is TRBV12-3 or TRBV12-4, the J call TRBJ2-3; possible D gene TRBD1, 6 bases. Trimming left V 3 bases short and J 2 bases short, with 9 bases between. This CDR3 comprises 14 residues. The CDR3: CASSFGQPTDTQYF. CDR3 DNA sequence: TGTGCCAGCAGTTTCGGACAGCCCACAGATACGCAGTATTTT.

This clonotype was seen a few times. The chain uses TRBV28 and TRBJ2-7; 7 bases align to TRBD2. The CDR3 loop spans 13 amino acids. CDR1 MDHEN and CDR2 SYDVKM come from the germline V gene. The ends lost 4 bases at V and 0 bases at J; junction bases unmatched: 0. The CDR3 bases are TGTGCCAGCAGTTGGGACTACTCCTACGAGCAGTACTTC. Protein: CASSWDYSYEQYF.

The sample holds a few counts of this clonotype. The chain carries TRBV4-2 and TRBJ1-4; D is unclear. Germline V gene lookup returns CDR1 LGHNA and CDR2 YNFKEQ. The V end was cut by 0 bases, the J end by 8 bases, with 16 bases between. This CDR3 contains 16 residues. The CDR3 sequence: CASSQDTAALREKLFF. The CDR3 coding sequence is TGTGCCAGCAGCCAAGATACGGCAGCACTAAGAGAAAAACTGTTTTTT.

About this clonotype itself: At one end, the junction sequence differs from germline, possibly due to a read error. The V and J genes are TRBV25-1 and TRBJ1-4; TRBD1 matches at 7 bases. The CDR3 is 14 amino acids. Germline V gives CDR1 MGHDK, CDR2 SYGVNS. The CDR3 loop is CANSEGGFDEKLFF. In DNA form, the CDR3 reads TGTGCCAACAGTGAAGGGGGCTTTGATGAAAAACTGTTTTTT.

The chain is built from TRBV20-1 and TRBJ2-7; no firm D call. The CDR3 sequence is 14 residues long. Germline assignment: CDR1 DFQATT and CDR2 SNEGSKA (reference sequence). The ends were cut back, 3 bases at V and 0 bases at J, with 12 bases in the middle. The CDR3 sequence: CSASRSPSSYEQYF. Here the CDR3 DNA reads TGCAGTGCTAGTAGGAGCCCTAGCTCCTACGAGCAGTACTTC.

This sequence joins TRBV28 and TRBJ1-6; TRBD1 might be the D (6 bases). The germline V and J ends were trimmed by 1 base and 13 bases, with 20 bases remaining between them. The CDR3 covers 16 residues. The V gene's germline CDR1 is MDHEN and CDR2 SYDVKM. The CDR3 protein is CASSLYGGQGGFPLHF. The CDR3 bases are TGTGCCAGCAGTTTATATGGGGGGCAGGGTGGGTTCCCCCTCCACTTT.

The chain combines TRBV29-1 with TRBJ1-1; D possibly corresponds to TRBD1 (5 bases). Germline CDR1 reads SQVTM; CDR2 reads ANQGSEA. The CDR3 runs to 14 residues. V gave up 1 base and J gave up 3 bases, with 12 bases separating them. The CDR3 loop reads CSVEARQKDTEAFF. The CDR3 DNA is TGCAGCGTTGAAGCCCGACAGAAGGACACTGAAGCTTTCTTT.

This clonotype appeared a few times. The V and J genes are TRBV24-1 and TRBJ2-5; 10 bases are shared with TRBD1. The CDR3 runs 16 residues. Per the germline V gene, CDR1 is KGHDR and CDR2 is SFDVKD. V dropped 3 bases and J dropped 2; count of bases not matched to a gene: 5. The CDR3 region is CATSDAGTGEQETQYF. The CDR3 bases are TGTGCCACCAGTGATGCGGGGACAGGGGAGCAAGAGACCCAGTACTTC.

This clonotype was counted a few times. The rearrangement joins TRBV7-3 to TRBJ2-1, with TRBD2 matching 10 bases. V lost 1 base and J lost 0; bases outside the gene matches: 15. The CDR3 contains 21 residues. Germline V gives CDR1 SGHTA, CDR2 FQGTGA. The CDR3 DNA reads as TGTGCCAGCAGCTTAAGGCCATCGGCTAGCGGGAGCCATAGCTCCTACAATGAGCAGTTCTTC. It yields the protein CASSLRPSASGSHSSYNEQFF. Together with reference TRBV7-3 and TRBJ2-1, the CDR3 gives the full variable domain: GAGVSQTPSNKVTEKGKYVELRCDPISGHTALYWYRQSLGQGPEFLIYFQGTGAADDSGLPNDRFFAVRPEGSVSTLKIQRTERGDSAVYLCASSLRPSASGSHSSYNEQFFGPGTRLTVL.

This clonotype appeared a few times. The rearrangement links TRBV7-9 to TRBJ1-1; D perhaps matches TRBD1 (6 bases). The CDR3 contains 16 residues. V was clipped by 0 bases and J by 5 bases, with 16 bases between them. Germline V gene lookup returns CDR1 SEHNR and CDR2 FQNEAQ (reference sequence). The CDR3 nucleotides are TGTGCCAGCAGCTTAGCAACGTGGGGGGCTGGAACTGAAGCTTTCTTT. Translating it yields CASSLATWGAGTEAFF.

The DNA for the CDR3 is TGCAGTGGGGGACTATCCCAAGAGACCCAGTACTTC. The encoded protein is CSGGLSQETQYF. The chain recombines TRBV20-1 with TRBJ2-5, with TRBD2 matching 7 bases. This CDR3 has 12 residues. Losses at the gene ends were 7 bases for V and 1 base for J; bases not matched to a gene: 3. Germline CDR1 DFQATT, CDR2 SNEGSKA (reference sequence).

This clonotype was seen a few times. The rearrangement links TRBV6-5 to TRBJ1-6; D is ambiguous. The CDR3 is 18 amino acids. The V gene lost 3 bases and the J gene lost 0 bases, with 15 bases spanning the gap. Looked up from germline, CDR1 is MNHEY and CDR2 is SVGAGI. The CDR3 DNA follows: TGTGCCAGCAGTTATACGGCGGGTTCCAGCTCCTATAATTCACCCCTCCACTTT. Residues: CASSYTAGSSSYNSPLHF.

The chain recombines TRBV20-1 with TRBJ1-1, with TRBD1 matching 7 bases. Trimming cost V 5 bases and J 4 bases; bases outside gene matches: 7. Germline assignment: CDR1 DFQATT and CDR2 SNEGSKA (reference sequence). This CDR3 spans 13 amino acids. Written as DNA, the CDR3 is TGCAGTGCTGATGACAGGGTTAGCACTGAAGCTTTCTTT. Its protein product is CSADDRVSTEAFF.

This clonotype has just a few counts. The chain is built from TRBV21-1 and TRBJ1-3. TRBV21-1 is labeled a pseudogene. The length of the CDR3 is 18 residues. The CDR3 is CASSKADAEGSSGNTIYF. CDR3 sequence (DNA): TGTGCCAGCAGCAAAGCCGACGCCGAGGGTTCCTCTGGAAACACCATATATTTT.

This clonotype came up many times. CDR3 region: CASSSGNYNSPLHF. The CDR3 DNA is TGTGCCAGCAGCTCAGGAAACTATAATTCACCCCTCCACTTT. This chain links TRBV4-2 with TRBJ1-6, with unresolved D. Germline-derived CDR1 and CDR2 are LGHNA and YNFKEQ. V lost 5 bases and J 3 bases, leaving 8 bases between the germline ends. The CDR3 is made up of 14 amino acids.

This clonotype was picked up a small number of times. The chain carries TRBV10-3 and TRBJ2-1, with D perhaps TRBD1 (6 bases). The V gene's germline CDR1 is ENHRY and CDR2 SYGVKD. This CDR3 spans 16 amino acids. Trimming stripped 7 bases from V and 3 bases from J, with 19 bases between. CDR3 amino acids: CAITPDSTRDYNEQFF. The DNA of the CDR3 is TGTGCCATCACCCCGGACAGTACCCGGGACTACAATGAGCAGTTCTTC.

This clonotype was picked up a small number of times. The V gene is TRBV10-1, the J gene TRBJ1-3, with TRBD1 as a possible D gene (6 bases). There are 16 residues in the CDR3. Germline V lookup: CDR1 WNHNN, CDR2 SYGVQD (reference sequence). V lost 3 bases and J 2 bases, leaving 14 bases between the germline ends. As DNA, the CDR3 is TGCGCCAGCAGTGATAGTGGACAGAAGACTGGAAACACCATATATTTT. Translating gives CASSDSGQKTGNTIYF.

This clonotype was observed a few times. CDR3 in amino acids: CASSLISGNTQYF. The CDR3, as DNA: TGTGCCAGCAGCTTAATTTCGGGGAATACGCAGTATTTT. This rearrangement joins TRBV11-2 to TRBJ2-3; D might be TRBD2 (5 bases). Germline loops: CDR1 SGHAT, CDR2 FQNNGV. This CDR3 comprises 13 residues. V lost 2 bases and J lost 7, with 10 bases in between. Supplemented by reference TRBV11-2 and TRBJ2-3, the full variable domain reads EAGVAQSPRYKIIEKRQSVAFWCNPISGHATLYWYQQILGQGPKLLIQFQNNGVVDDSQLPKDRFSAERLKGVDSTLKIQPAKLEDSAVYLCASSLISGNTQYFGPGTRLTVL.

This clonotype appeared a few times. The V call is TRBV4-1, the J call TRBJ2-7; 9 nucleotides line up with TRBD1. Germline V gene lookup returns CDR1 MGHRA and CDR2 YSYEKL. CDR3 length equals 15 residues. The V segment lost 6 bases and the J segment 4 bases; nucleotides outside the gene matches: 10. CDR3 residues: CASRAETGGMYEQYF. CDR3 sequence (DNA): TGCGCCAGCAGGGCGGAGACAGGGGGGATGTACGAGCAGTACTTC.

This clonotype was observed a few times. The CDR3 loop reads CASSQDRDRGTEAFF. CDR3 coding DNA: TGCGCCAGCAGCCAAGACCGGGACAGGGGGACTGAAGCTTTCTTT. The V and J genes are TRBV4-1 and TRBJ1-1, with TRBD1 matching over 11 bases. Germline CDR1 MGHRA, CDR2 YSYEKL. The V and J ends lost 0 bases and 5 bases, in that order; junction bases with no gene match: 2. The CDR3 consists of 15 residues.

This clonotype showed up many times. The chain employs TRBV10-3 and TRBJ2-5; the D gene is possibly TRBD2 (6 bases). Trimming pared 6 bases from V and 1 base from J, leaving 9 bases between. This CDR3 has 13 residues. CDR1 is ENHRY and CDR2 is SYGVKD in the germline V gene. The CDR3 loop reads CAISGGLQETQYF. DNA for the CDR3: TGTGCCATCAGCGGGGGACTCCAAGAGACCCAGTACTTC.

This clonotype was counted once. This chain joins TRBV27 and TRBJ2-5, with TRBD2 matching 9 bases. V lost 4 bases and J lost 2; bases outside the gene matches: 8. The CDR3 is 16 residues long. Germline V gene sequence: CDR1 MNHEY, CDR2 SMNVEV (reference sequence). CDR3 region: CASSSYSGSRQETQYF. The CDR3 DNA follows: TGTGCCAGCAGTTCATATAGCGGGAGTCGACAAGAGACCCAGTACTTC.

The chain joins TRBV9 to TRBJ2-2, with D hard to call. The CDR3 covers 13 residues. Germline CDR1 SGDLS, CDR2 YYNGEE. V was shortened by 0 bases and J by 4 bases, with 4 bases between the two germline ends. DNA for the CDR3: TGTGCCAGCAGCGTAGCCATCACCGGGGAGCTGTTTTTT. Protein product: CASSVAITGELFF.

The chain carries TRBV11-2 and TRBJ1-2; the match to TRBD1 covers 8 bases. With 0 bases clipped from V and 5 bases from J, the junction kept 5 bases outside the gene matches. This CDR3 has 15 residues. CDR1 and CDR2 from the germline V gene are SGHAT and FQNNGV. This chain's CDR3 is CASSLDRGLQYGYTF. DNA of the CDR3: TGTGCCAGCAGCTTAGACAGGGGGCTCCAATATGGCTACACCTTC.

This clonotype was seen only a few times. V gene TRBV5-1 combines with J gene TRBJ2-1; TRBD2 matches 9 bases. The CDR3 is 13 amino acids. J lost 8 bases, V lost 0 bases, and 0 bases had no gene match. Germline lookup yields CDR1 SGHRS and CDR2 YFSETQ. The CDR3 DNA is TGCGCCAGCAGCTTGGGGACTAGCGATGAGCAGTTCTTC. It codes for CASSLGTSDEQFF.

The gene calls are TRBV6-2 or TRBV6-3 and TRBJ2-2, with D uncertain. V was shortened by 0 bases and J by 7 bases, with 3 bases between the two germline ends. Germline CDR1 reads MNHEY; CDR2 reads SVGEGT. The CDR3 is 12 amino acids. CDR3 sequence: CASSYSNGELFF. DNA of the CDR3: TGTGCCAGCAGTTACTCGAACGGGGAGCTGTTTTTT.

This clonotype was seen a handful of times. The chain employs TRBV4-2 and TRBJ2-1; the match to TRBD2 covers 9 bases. The CDR3 covers 16 residues. Trimming removed 0 bases from V and 8 bases from J; junction bases left unmatched: 8. Germline V gives CDR1 LGHNA, CDR2 YNFKEQ. The CDR3 nucleotides are TGTGCCAGCAGCCAAGATCGGAGCGGGAGGCGCTATGAGCAGTTCTTC. This codes for CASSQDRSGRRYEQFF.

This clonotype was counted only a few times. The V gene is TRBV10-3, the J gene TRBJ2-5; D remains unclear. The ends were cut back, 2 bases at V and 5 bases at J, with 12 bases in the middle. In germline, CDR1 is ENHRY, CDR2 SYGVKD. This CDR3 is built from 14 residues. CDR3 residues: CAISERRRDETQYF. The CDR3 nucleotides are TGTGCCATCAGTGAGCGCAGGCGAGACGAGACCCAGTACTTC.

In this sample, this clonotype turned up a few times. The chain couples TRBV2 to TRBJ2-5; 8 bases are shared with TRBD2. V lost 2 bases, J lost 5 bases, and 10 bases stayed unmatched. This CDR3 has 16 residues. The V gene's germline CDR1 is SNHLY and CDR2 FYNNEI. DNA for the CDR3: TGTGCCAGCAGTGAATTCCAGCAGAGCGGGGGTGAGACCCAGTACTTC. Translated, it gives CASSEFQQSGGETQYF.